Shown below are 10 T cell receptor beta chains from a single sample sequenced in a study of regulatory T cells in long-lasting Graves disease (dated by TCRdb to about 2021). The library came from multiplex PCR. The reads were generated on an Illumina HiSeq 4000. CDR3 regions were amplified by Arm-PCR with iRepertoire HTBI primers to construct TCR beta libraries. TCRdb applied fastp at Q25 and MiXCR to the public reads, then kept only in-frame beta chains. Every distinct CDR3 protein forms one entry, paired with its most common genes and DNA. The sample contains some 490,000 distinct CDR3 sequences, around 12% of them found a single time. The ten largest clones take up roughly 8.2% of the sample. This specimen's time point label, interpreted: newly diagnosed GD, antithyroid drugs for less than 3 months. For both TCR sequencing and RNA sequencing, RNA was extracted from PBMCs in TRIzol. The same sample was also used in a study of T cells in Graves' hyperthyroidism and ophthalmopathy.

The sample in question was peripheral blood mononuclear cells (PBMCs), obtained at new diagnosis, from a patient treated with antithyroid drugs. The receptors shown here come from a woman younger than 45 with Graves disease. Donor details come from another sample of the same person, matched by shared clones.

This clonotype was counted at least ten times. The chain links TRBV15 to TRBJ2-1, with 9 bases identical to TRBD2. Germline loops: CDR1 LNHNV, CDR2 YYDKDF (reference sequence). Germline trimming cut 1 base from V and 6 bases from J; bases unmatched to any gene: 7. The CDR3 is made up of 16 amino acids. CDR3 DNA sequence: TGTGCCACCAGCAGAGCTCGTCGCGGGAGGGTCAATGAGCAGTTCTTC. Translation: CATSRARRGRVNEQFF.

This clonotype was recorded at least ten times. This sequence joins TRBV10-3 and TRBJ1-2; D is uncertain. Germline loops: CDR1 ENHRY, CDR2 SYGVKD. The germline V and J ends were trimmed by 6 bases and 0 bases, with 11 bases remaining between them. The CDR3 covers 14 residues. The CDR3 sequence: CAIRADGPNYGYTF. In DNA, the CDR3 is TGTGCCATCAGAGCGGACGGACCTAACTATGGCTACACCTTC.

Many counts were recorded for this clonotype. The chain joins TRBV20-1 to TRBJ2-5, with TRBD1 matching over 7 bases. This CDR3 region has 14 residues. V trimming: 1 base; J trimming: 5 bases; junction bases outside the gene matches: 7. CDR1 is DFQATT, CDR2 SNEGSKA, per germline (reference sequence). CDR3 in DNA: TGCAGTGCTAGAGCCTCGACAGGGATGGAGACCCAGTACTTC. This encodes CSARASTGMETQYF.

In this sample, this clonotype turned up many times. This sequence joins TRBV28 and TRBJ1-4, with D possibly matching TRBD1 (6 bases). This CDR3 is 17 amino acids long. The germline CDR1 and CDR2 sequences are MDHEN and SYDVKM. Trimming shortened V by 6 bases and J by 4 bases, and 21 bases separated the two germline ends. DNA for the CDR3: TGTGCCAGCAGCTTGCAAGGGGGGGGACGGATTAATGAAAAACTGTTTTTT. Its translation: CASSLQGGGRINEKLFF.

This clonotype turned up a few times. The chain couples TRBV28 to TRBJ1-6; maybe TRBD1 (5 bases). Germline V lookup: CDR1 MDHEN, CDR2 SYDVKM. This CDR3 spans 15 amino acids. Trimming stripped 5 bases from V and 7 bases from J, with 15 bases between. CDR3: CASSHRINYNSPLHF. The CDR3 nucleotides are TGTGCCAGCAGTCACAGGATAAACTACAATTCACCCCTCCACTTT.

This clonotype was counted a few times. CDR3 in DNA: TGTGCCAGTAGTAGGGGACAGAATTCACCCCTCCACTTT. It yields the protein CASSRGQNSPLHF. The chain joins TRBV19 to TRBJ1-6; 7 nucleotides agree with TRBD1. V shed 4 bases, J shed 7 bases, and the junction held 1 base outside the gene matches. The CDR3 runs to 13 residues. CDR1 and CDR2 (germline): LNHDA, SQIVND (reference sequence).

The rearrangement uses TRBV14 and TRBJ2-3; D is unresolved. Trimming cost V 0 bases and J 1 base, with 14 bases left between them. The length of the CDR3 is 17 residues. Germline-derived CDR1 and CDR2 are SGHDN and FVKESK. CDR3 region: CASSQEDVRLRTDTQYF. Here the CDR3 DNA reads TGTGCCAGCAGCCAAGAAGACGTGCGTCTTCGCACAGATACGCAGTATTTT.

This clonotype was detected only a few times. The rearrangement joins TRBV27 to TRBJ2-7; 7 bases are a match to TRBD1. The CDR3 is made up of 16 amino acids. The V gene's germline CDR1 is MNHEY and CDR2 SMNVEV (reference sequence). J lost 4 bases, V lost 4 bases, and 13 bases had no gene match. The CDR3 reads CASSCVGMGQRYEQYF. The CDR3 DNA reads TGTGCCAGCAGTTGTGTTGGGATGGGACAGAGGTACGAGCAGTACTTC.

This clonotype was counted at least ten times. The rearrangement links TRBV6-1 to TRBJ2-1, with a weak D call TRBD1 (6 bases). Germline lookup yields CDR1 MNHNS and CDR2 SASEGT. The CDR3 runs 21 residues. The germline V and J ends were trimmed by 5 bases and 0 bases, with 29 bases remaining between them. CDR3 coding DNA: TGTGCCAGCAGTCCAAAATTCTCCGGGACATTCTTACAAAGCTCCTACAATGAGCAGTTCTTC. Translated, it gives CASSPKFSGTFLQSSYNEQFF.

This clonotype has a count of ten or more. The rearrangement joins TRBV28 to TRBJ2-7; TRBD2 matches at 7 bases. Losses at the gene ends were 8 bases for V and 0 bases for J; bases not matched to a gene: 4. The CDR3 is 13 residues long. Germline values: CDR1 MDHEN, CDR2 SYDVKM. CDR3 sequence: CASGAGSSYEQYF. CDR3 sequence (DNA): TGTGCCAGCGGAGCGGGGTCCTCCTACGAGCAGTACTTC. The variable domain in full, completed from reference TRBV28 and TRBJ2-7, reads DVKVTQSSRYLVKRTGEKVFLECVQDMDHENMFWYRQDPGLGLRLIYFSYDVKMKEKGDIPEGYSVSREKKERFSLILESASTNQTSMYLCASGAGSSYEQYFGPGTRLTVT.